The rows below give T cell receptor beta chains drawn from one sample of a study of control samples from healthy donors and cancer patients. Clones were read by immunoSEQ multiplex PCR, and TCRdb kept only the in-frame ones, dropping some. This table holds around 70,000 clones, around nine tenths found once. Sequencing input: PBMCs. All receptors come from a woman between 50 and 59 years old with colorectal cancer. CDR3s include the opening cysteine and the closing phenylalanine or tryptophan. A D gene is named only where the DNA matches it firmly. A clone size is listed for some rows: how often the clone was seen (once, few, many), or a class if it is expanded.

j_call: TRBJ1-3
d_call: TRBD1
v_call: TRBV4-3
clone_size: NA
cdr3_aa: CASSQETGNGNTIYF
cdr3_nt: TGCGCCAGCAGCCAAGAGACAGGGAATGGAAACACCATATATTTT

j_call: TRBJ1-6
d_call: NA
v_call: TRBV5-1
clone_size: NA
cdr3_aa: CASSPDGRGITPLHF
cdr3_nt: TGCGCCAGCAGCCCGGACGGCAGGGGCATAACACCCCTCCACTTT

j_call: TRBJ1-4
d_call: NA
v_call: TRBV6-5
clone_size: NA
cdr3_aa: CASSYSQDGEKLFF
cdr3_nt: TGTGCCAGCAGTTACTCCCAGGATGGTGAAAAACTGTTTTTT

j_call: TRBJ2-3
d_call: NA
v_call: TRBV24-1
clone_size: NA
cdr3_aa: CATSDVTGTATDTQYF
cdr3_nt: TGTGCCACCAGTGATGTCACCGGGACGGCGACAGATACGCAGTATTTT

j_call: TRBJ2-6
d_call: NA
v_call: TRBV27
clone_size: few
cdr3_aa: CASGPGANVLTF
cdr3_nt: TGTGCCAGCGGTCCCGGGGCCAACGTCCTGACTTTC

j_call: TRBJ2-1
d_call: TRBD1
v_call: TRBV2
clone_size: NA
cdr3_aa: CASSSSGQGAHEQFF
cdr3_nt: TGTGCCAGCAGTTCATCGGGACAGGGGGCCCATGAGCAGTTCTTC

j_call: TRBJ1-3
d_call: NA
v_call: TRBV6-1
clone_size: NA
cdr3_aa: CASSGGGAYSGNTIYF
cdr3_nt: TGTGCCAGCAGTGGGGGGGGAGCTTACTCTGGAAACACCATATATTTT

j_call: TRBJ2-3
d_call: NA
v_call: TRBV6-5
clone_size: NA
cdr3_aa: CASRIGVFTDTQYF
cdr3_nt: TGTGCCAGCCGAATAGGGGTTTTCACAGATACGCAGTATTTT

j_call: TRBJ1-6
d_call: NA
v_call: TRBV3-1/TRBV3-2
clone_size: NA
cdr3_aa: CASRRQEIYNSPLHF
cdr3_nt: TGTGCCAGCAGAAGGCAGGAAATCTATAATTCACCCCTCCACTTT

j_call: TRBJ1-1
d_call: NA
v_call: TRBV27
clone_size: once
cdr3_aa: CASSFRKNTEAFF
cdr3_nt: TGTGCCAGCAGTTTTAGGAAGAACACTGAAGCTTTCTTT

j_call: TRBJ1-5
d_call: NA
v_call: TRBV28
clone_size: NA
cdr3_aa: CASSLVSGQPQHF
cdr3_nt: TGTGCCAGCAGTTTAGTATCAGGTCAGCCCCAGCATTTT

j_call: TRBJ2-5
d_call: NA
v_call: TRBV18
clone_size: once
cdr3_aa: CASSPQMSREETQYF
cdr3_nt: TGTGCCAGCTCACCTCAAATGTCCAGGGAGGAGACCCAGTACTTC

j_call: TRBJ1-1
d_call: TRBD1
v_call: TRBV6-1
clone_size: NA
cdr3_aa: CASSERGGDAEAFF
cdr3_nt: TGTGCCAGCAGTGAACGAGGGGGCGACGCTGAAGCTTTCTTT

j_call: TRBJ2-3
d_call: NA
v_call: TRBV7-8
clone_size: NA
cdr3_aa: CASGPNPDTQYF
cdr3_nt: TGTGCCAGCGGGCCCAACCCCGATACGCAGTATTTT

j_call: TRBJ2-1
d_call: NA
v_call: TRBV7-7
clone_size: NA
cdr3_aa: CASSLSRHDALLYNEQFF
cdr3_nt: TGTGCCAGCAGCTTATCACGCCATGATGCGTTACTGTACAATGAGCAGTTCTTC

j_call: TRBJ1-1
d_call: TRBD1
v_call: TRBV29-1
clone_size: NA
cdr3_aa: CSGSTGGAWTEAFF
cdr3_nt: TGCAGCGGATCAACAGGGGGCGCGTGGACTGAAGCTTTCTTT

j_call: TRBJ1-4
d_call: NA
v_call: TRBV25-1
clone_size: NA
cdr3_aa: CATTRGEKLFF
cdr3_nt: TGTGCCACCACTCGGGGGGAAAAACTGTTTTTT

j_call: TRBJ2-1
d_call: TRBD2
v_call: TRBV27
clone_size: NA
cdr3_aa: CASSPAGTSAGNEQFF
cdr3_nt: TGTGCCAGCAGTCCAGCCGGGACTAGCGCGGGAAATGAGCAGTTCTTC

j_call: TRBJ1-6
d_call: NA
v_call: TRBV27
clone_size: NA
cdr3_aa: CASSPYKSSYNSPLHF
cdr3_nt: TGTGCCAGCAGTCCCTACAAGAGCTCCTATAATTCACCCCTCCACTTT

j_call: TRBJ2-1
d_call: NA
v_call: TRBV12-5
clone_size: NA
cdr3_aa: CASGPQKGNEQFF
cdr3_nt: TGTGCTAGTGGTCCCCAAAAGGGGAATGAGCAGTTCTTC

j_call: TRBJ1-2
d_call: NA
v_call: TRBV5-1
clone_size: few
cdr3_aa: CASSLDRLGYTF
cdr3_nt: TGCGCCAGCAGCTTGGATCGGCTAGGCTACACCTTC

j_call: TRBJ2-2
d_call: TRBD1
v_call: TRBV4-3
clone_size: NA
cdr3_aa: CASSQDYMGQGTGELFF
cdr3_nt: TGCGCCAGCAGCCAAGATTATATGGGACAGGGGACCGGGGAGCTGTTTTTT

j_call: TRBJ1-1
d_call: NA
v_call: TRBV4-1
clone_size: NA
cdr3_aa: CASSQEGGLGEAFF
cdr3_nt: TGCGCCAGCAGCCAGGAGGGAGGCCTCGGTGAAGCTTTCTTT

j_call: TRBJ1-4
d_call: NA
v_call: TRBV7-2
clone_size: NA
cdr3_aa: CASSLYGGNEKLFF
cdr3_nt: TGTGCCAGCAGCTTATATGGGGGTAATGAAAAACTGTTTTTT

j_call: TRBJ1-1
d_call: TRBD1
v_call: TRBV18
clone_size: NA
cdr3_aa: CASSPGQLMNTEAFF
cdr3_nt: TGTGCCAGCTCACCGGGACAGCTCATGAACACTGAAGCTTTCTTT

j_call: TRBJ1-1
d_call: TRBD1
v_call: TRBV11-1
clone_size: NA
cdr3_aa: CASATGGYTEAFF
cdr3_nt: TGTGCCAGCGCCACAGGGGGCTACACTGAAGCTTTCTTT

j_call: TRBJ2-1
d_call: NA
v_call: TRBV5-1
clone_size: few
cdr3_aa: CASSTRGVEDEQFF
cdr3_nt: TGCGCCAGCAGCACCAGAGGGGTTGAGGATGAGCAGTTCTTC

j_call: TRBJ2-3
d_call: NA
v_call: TRBV5-6
clone_size: NA
cdr3_aa: CASSPGPSEGTQYF
cdr3_nt: TGTGCCAGCAGCCCTGGGCCCAGCGAGGGTACGCAGTATTTT

j_call: TRBJ2-1
d_call: NA
v_call: TRBV30
clone_size: once
cdr3_aa: CAWSIQGGTYNEQFF
cdr3_nt: TGTGCCTGGAGCATACAGGGAGGGACCTACAATGAGCAGTTCTTC

j_call: TRBJ2-2
d_call: NA
v_call: TRBV28
clone_size: NA
cdr3_aa: CASSLGRGWVGELFF
cdr3_nt: TGTGCCAGCAGTTTAGGACGGGGTTGGGTCGGGGAGCTGTTTTTT

j_call: TRBJ1-1
d_call: TRBD1
v_call: TRBV6-5
clone_size: NA
cdr3_aa: CASRQTGAEAFF
cdr3_nt: TGTGCCAGCAGACAGACAGGGGCTGAAGCTTTCTTT

j_call: TRBJ2-5
d_call: NA
v_call: TRBV3-1/TRBV3-2
clone_size: NA
cdr3_aa: CASSPAGGPQETQYF
cdr3_nt: TGTGCCAGCAGCCCAGCAGGGGGGCCTCAAGAGACCCAGTACTTC

j_call: TRBJ1-4
d_call: TRBD1
v_call: TRBV5-1
clone_size: NA
cdr3_aa: CASSLQGSNEKLFF
cdr3_nt: TGCGCCAGCAGCTTACAGGGGTCTAATGAAAAACTGTTTTTT

j_call: TRBJ1-1
d_call: NA
v_call: TRBV20-1
clone_size: NA
cdr3_aa: CSALENTEAFF
cdr3_nt: TGCAGTGCTTTGGAGAACACTGAAGCTTTCTTT

j_call: TRBJ2-1
d_call: TRBD2
v_call: TRBV11-3
clone_size: NA
cdr3_aa: CASSRGGSSYNEQFF
cdr3_nt: TGTGCCAGCAGCCGGGGGGGGAGCTCCTACAATGAGCAGTTCTTC

j_call: TRBJ2-2
d_call: NA
v_call: TRBV7-3
clone_size: NA
cdr3_aa: CASSLYRTGELFF
cdr3_nt: TGTGCCAGCAGCCTCTACCGCACCGGGGAGCTGTTTTTT

j_call: TRBJ2-1
d_call: TRBD1
v_call: TRBV20-1
clone_size: NA
cdr3_aa: CSASGSGTGGREQFF
cdr3_nt: TGCAGTGCTAGTGGTAGTGGGACAGGGGGCAGGGAGCAGTTCTTC